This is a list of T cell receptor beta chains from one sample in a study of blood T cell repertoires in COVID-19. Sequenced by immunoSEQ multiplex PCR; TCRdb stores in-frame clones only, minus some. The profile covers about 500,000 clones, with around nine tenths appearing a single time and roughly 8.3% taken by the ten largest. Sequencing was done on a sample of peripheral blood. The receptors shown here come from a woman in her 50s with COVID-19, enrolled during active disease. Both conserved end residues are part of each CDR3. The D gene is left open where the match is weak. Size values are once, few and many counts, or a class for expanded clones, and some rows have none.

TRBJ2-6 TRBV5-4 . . CASRGWEGVTSGANVLTF TGTGCCAGCAGGGGGTGGGAGGGGGTTACCTCTGGGGCCAACGTCCTGACTTTC
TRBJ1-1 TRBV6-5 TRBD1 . CASTRQGAGTEAFF TGTGCCAGCACTCGACAGGGGGCAGGTACTGAAGCTTTCTTT
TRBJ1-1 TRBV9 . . CASSGWAGTEAFF TGTGCCAGCAGCGGGTGGGCGGGGACTGAAGCTTTCTTT
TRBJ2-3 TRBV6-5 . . CASSFSRGTSTDTQYF TGTGCCAGCAGTTTTAGCAGGGGGACTAGCACAGATACGCAGTATTTT
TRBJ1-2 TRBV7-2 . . CASSPFSPSYGYTF TGTGCCAGCAGCCCGTTCTCTCCGAGCTATGGCTACACCTTC
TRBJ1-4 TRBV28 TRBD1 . CASSLGWGTGGEKLFF TGTGCCAGCAGTTTAGGGTGGGGCACAGGGGGTGAAAAACTGTTTTTT
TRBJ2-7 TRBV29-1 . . CSVGVSTGKGEQYF TGCAGCGTTGGAGTTAGTACAGGGAAAGGCGAGCAGTACTTC
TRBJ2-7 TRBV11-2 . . CATSPGGSGEQYF TGTGCCACCTCCCCTGGAGGTTCTGGCGAGCAGTACTTC
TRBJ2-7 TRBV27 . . CATVARGHEQYF TGTGCCACCGTTGCTAGGGGCCACGAGCAGTACTTC
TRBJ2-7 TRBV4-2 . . CASSQGQDEQYF TGTGCCAGCAGCCAAGGGCAGGACGAGCAGTACTTC
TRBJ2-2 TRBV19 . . CASKAGWTGELFF TGTGCCAGTAAGGCAGGTTGGACCGGGGAGCTGTTTTTT
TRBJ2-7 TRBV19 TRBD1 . CATSPINRGEEQYF TGTGCCACCTCCCCAATCAACAGGGGTGAAGAGCAGTACTTC
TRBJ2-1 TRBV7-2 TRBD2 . CATRVAGSSYNEQFF TGTGCCACCAGGGTAGCGGGGAGCTCCTACAATGAGCAGTTCTTC
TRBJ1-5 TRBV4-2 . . CASSQDGRGSGQPQHF TGTGCCAGCAGCCAAGATGGAAGGGGGAGCGGACAGCCCCAGCATTTT
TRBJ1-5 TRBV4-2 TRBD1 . CASSIRQGGDQPQHF TGTGCCAGCAGCATCCGACAGGGTGGGGATCAGCCCCAGCATTTT
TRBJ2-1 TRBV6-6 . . CASSSGTPQSYNEQFF TGTGCCAGCAGTTCGGGGACTCCACAATCCTACAATGAGCAGTTCTTC
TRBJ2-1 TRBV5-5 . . CASSLEPVYNEQFF TGTGCCAGCAGCTTGGAGCCCGTCTACAATGAGCAGTTCTTC
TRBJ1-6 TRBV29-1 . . CSVGLETAYNSPLHF TGCAGCGTTGGGCTGGAGACAGCATATAATTCACCCCTCCACTTT
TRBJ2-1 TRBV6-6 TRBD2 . CASSYTSGGVNEQFF TGTGCCAGCAGTTACACTAGCGGGGGGGTCAATGAGCAGTTCTTC
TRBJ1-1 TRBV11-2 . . CASSLNRVNTEAFF TGTGCCAGCAGCTTAAACAGGGTGAACACTGAAGCTTTCTTT
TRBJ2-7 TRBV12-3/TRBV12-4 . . CASSRDTINEQYF TGTGCCAGCAGCCGGGACACCATCAACGAGCAGTACTTC
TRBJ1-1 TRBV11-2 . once CASSLGTGGSLTEAFF TGTGCCAGCAGCTTAGGTACAGGTGGGTCACTCACTGAAGCTTTCTTT
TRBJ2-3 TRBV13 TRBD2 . CASSFLRLAGASDTQYF TGTGCCAGCAGCTTTCTTCGACTAGCGGGGGCTTCAGATACGCAGTATTTT
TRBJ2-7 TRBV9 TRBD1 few CASSVGTGGEQYF TGTGCCAGCAGCGTCGGGACAGGAGGAGAGCAGTACTTC
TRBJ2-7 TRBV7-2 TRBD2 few CASSLVGGGSSYEQYF TGTGCCAGCAGCTTAGTTGGTGGCGGGAGCTCCTACGAGCAGTACTTC
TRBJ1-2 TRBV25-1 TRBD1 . CATQDRENYGYTF TGTGCCACCCAGGACAGGGAAAACTATGGCTACACCTTC
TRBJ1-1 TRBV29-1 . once CSVHRGYTEAFF TGCAGCGTCCATCGGGGGTACACTGAAGCTTTCTTT
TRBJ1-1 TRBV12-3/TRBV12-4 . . CASISGEGGEAFF TGTGCCAGCATAAGCGGGGAGGGTGGGGAAGCTTTCTTT